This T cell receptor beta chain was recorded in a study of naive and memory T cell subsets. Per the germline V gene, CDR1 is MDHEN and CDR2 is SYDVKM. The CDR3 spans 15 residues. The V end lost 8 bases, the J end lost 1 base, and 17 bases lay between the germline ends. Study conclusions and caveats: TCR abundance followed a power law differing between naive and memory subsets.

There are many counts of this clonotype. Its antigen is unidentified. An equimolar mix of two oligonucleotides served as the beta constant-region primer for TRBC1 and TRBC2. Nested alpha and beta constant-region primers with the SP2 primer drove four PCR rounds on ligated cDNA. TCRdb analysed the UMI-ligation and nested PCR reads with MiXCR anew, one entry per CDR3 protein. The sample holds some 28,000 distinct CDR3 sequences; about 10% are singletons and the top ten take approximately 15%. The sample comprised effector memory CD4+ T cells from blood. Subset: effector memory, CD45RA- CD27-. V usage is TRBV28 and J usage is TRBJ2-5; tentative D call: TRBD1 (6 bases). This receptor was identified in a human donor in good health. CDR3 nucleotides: TGTGCCAGCCTTGCTCGGACAGACCTCCAAGAGACCCAGTACTTC. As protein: CASLARTDLQETQYF.